These 27 T cell receptor beta chains were sequenced from one sample in a study of technical replicates of blood from four donors. The protocol was immunoSEQ multiplex PCR, while the TCRdb copy is restricted to in-frame clones and leaves out a portion. The data show about 86,000 clones, around 96% seen once. The specimen was T cells isolated from PBMCs. The source of these receptors is a human donor in good health.

The chain links TRBV10-1 to TRBJ1-2; no reliable D call. V lost 2 bases to trimming and J lost 8 bases, with 9 bases between them. The CDR3 extends over 12 amino acids. The germline CDR1 and CDR2 sequences are WNHNN and SYGVQD (reference sequence). The DNA of the CDR3 is TGCGCCAGCAGTGAGGGTACGAGCGGCTACACCTTC. Its translation: CASSEGTSGYTF.

The chain is built from TRBV7-9 and TRBJ2-7; 7 bases fit TRBD2. This CDR3 is 15 amino acids long. Per germline, CDR1 SEHNR and CDR2 FQNEAQ (reference sequence). V shed 5 bases and J 7 bases; nucleotides not matched to a gene: 14. For the CDR3, the DNA is TGTGCCAGCAGCCGATTAGGGGAGCGGGATTGGGAGCAGTACTTC. This gives the protein CASSRLGERDWEQYF.

The chain recombines TRBV2 with TRBJ2-5; D not certain. Germline assignment: CDR1 SNHLY and CDR2 FYNNEI. Trimming took 8 bases from V and 2 from J, leaving 9 bases between them. The CDR3 spans 12 residues. CDR3 sequence reads: CASERGQETQYF. The CDR3 DNA reads TGTGCCAGCGAGCGTGGTCAAGAGACCCAGTACTTC. Based on the CDR3 plus reference TRBV2 and TRBJ2-5, the full variable domain is EPEVTQTPSHQVTQMGQEVILRCVPISNHLYFYWYRQILGQKVEFLVSFYNNEISEKSEIFDDQFSVERPDGSNFTLKIRSTKLEDSAMYFCASERGQETQYFGPGTRLLVL.

The chain combines TRBV5-1 with TRBJ1-3; D possibly corresponds to TRBD1 (5 bases). With 5 bases removed from V and 3 bases from J, the gap between germline ends came to 18 bases. The CDR3 runs 16 residues. Germline CDR1 and CDR2: SGHRS and YFSETQ. CDR3 loop: CASSFRDSAFGNTIYF. In nucleotides, the CDR3 is TGCGCCAGCAGTTTCCGAGACAGTGCCTTTGGAAACACCATATATTTT.

The chain links TRBV29-1 to TRBJ2-7; 11 bases fit TRBD2. V gave up 6 bases and J gave up 1 base; unmatched junction bases: 8. Germline CDR1 and CDR2: SQVTM and ANQGSEA. This CDR3 is built from 15 residues. The CDR3 protein is CSVILAGGPSYEQYF. The CDR3 DNA follows: TGCAGCGTAATTCTAGCGGGAGGTCCGTCCTACGAGCAGTACTTC.

The chain uses TRBV4-1 and TRBJ2-3; 13 bases are a match to TRBD2. V shed 1 base and J 5 bases; nucleotides not matched to a gene: 9. Germline assignment: CDR1 MGHRA and CDR2 YSYEKL. The CDR3 spans 18 residues. CDR3 region: CASSQGPTSGRRVDTQYF. The CDR3 DNA sequence: TGCGCCAGCAGCCAAGGACCGACTAGCGGGAGGAGGGTAGATACGCAGTATTTT.

The chain has TRBV7-2 and TRBJ2-5; 11 bases are shared with TRBD2. CDR1 SGHTA and CDR2 FQGNSA come from the germline V gene. The CDR3 totals 16 residues. Unmatched junction bases numbered 7, after V lost 2 bases and J lost 5 bases. The CDR3 region has the DNA TGTGCCAGCAGCTTAAATAGCGGGAGGGCAAGGGAGACCCAGTACTTC. Translation gives CASSLNSGRARETQYF.

V usage is TRBV4-3 and J usage is TRBJ2-3; 9 bases are shared with TRBD1. Germline V gene data show CDR1 as LGHNA and CDR2 as YSLEER. The V gene end was trimmed by 4 bases and the J gene end by 6 bases; junction bases not matched to a gene: 2. This CDR3 spans 13 amino acids. The CDR3 loop is CASSPDRGDTQYF. DNA of the CDR3: TGCGCCAGCAGCCCAGACAGGGGGGATACGCAGTATTTT.

In its sample, this clone was seen once. The chain carries TRBV28 and TRBJ1-1; D may be TRBD1 (6 bases). CDR3 length: 14 amino acids. Between the trimmed V and J ends, which lost 1 base and 6 bases, there was a span of 12 bases. CDR1 and CDR2 from the germline V gene are MDHEN and SYDVKM. DNA of the CDR3: TGTGCCAGCAGTTTATCGTCAGGGGCCTCTGAAGCTTTCTTT. This gives the protein CASSLSSGASEAFF.

J is TRBJ2-7 and V is TRBV29-1; 8 bases line up with TRBD2. This CDR3 contains 13 residues. V shed 4 bases and J 5 bases; nucleotides not matched to a gene: 7. CDR1 is SQVTM, CDR2 ANQGSEA, per germline. DNA of the CDR3: TGCAGCGTTGCCGGGAGGGCGGGGAACGAGCAGTACTTC. This translates into CSVAGRAGNEQYF.

The CDR3 here is CASSPSGGNYGYTF. The CDR3 DNA sequence: TGTGCCAGCTCCCCCAGTGGAGGGAACTATGGCTACACCTTC. The genes are TRBV18 and TRBJ1-2, with D hard to call. CDR3 length: 14 residues. In germline, CDR1 is KGHSH, CDR2 LQKENI. The V end lost 6 bases, the J end lost 2 bases, and 13 bases lay between the germline ends. Full variable domain (remainder filled in from reference TRBV18 and TRBJ1-2): NAGVMQNPRHLVRRRGQEARLRCSPMKGHSHVYWYRQLPEEGLKFMVYLQKENIIDESGMPKERFSAEFPKEGPSILRIQQVVRGDSAAYFCASSPSGGNYGYTFGSGTRLTVV.

The chain links TRBV25-1 to TRBJ2-2, with TRBD1 matching 10 bases. From germline, CDR1 is MGHDK and CDR2 SYGVNS. Germline trimming cut 5 bases from V and 6 bases from J; bases unmatched to any gene: 6. The CDR3 extends over 15 amino acids. DNA of the CDR3: TGTGCCAGCAGTTCGGACAGGGGGTTCTCCGGGGAGCTGTTTTTT. This sequence encodes CASSSDRGFSGELFF.

This rearrangement joins TRBV7-2 to TRBJ1-5; D is possibly TRBD1 (6 bases). Trimming removed 6 bases at V and 4 bases at J, with 13 bases between. The CDR3 spans 14 residues. Germline V gene data show CDR1 as SGHTA and CDR2 as FQGNSA. This CDR3 reads CASSSGQKNQPQHF. CDR3 DNA sequence: TGTGCCAGCAGTTCCGGACAGAAAAATCAGCCCCAGCATTTT.

J is TRBJ2-1 and V is TRBV27; 11 nucleotides align to TRBD1. The germline gives CDR1 MNHEY, CDR2 SMNVEV (reference sequence). V gave up 9 bases and J gave up 7 bases; unmatched junction bases: 14. The CDR3 has 16 residues. The CDR3 DNA reads TGTGCCAGTAGCAGAGTGGGGACAGGGGGGTGGAATGAGCAGTTCTTC. It codes for CASSRVGTGGWNEQFF.

The genes are TRBV9 and TRBJ2-2; a weak D match, TRBD2 (7 bases). Trimming took off 7 bases at V and 3 bases at J, with 10 bases between the two ends. CDR3 size: 13 residues. CDR1 is SGDLS, CDR2 YYNGEE, per germline. The CDR3 here is CASGGADTGELFF. DNA for the CDR3: TGTGCCAGCGGGGGGGCCGACACCGGGGAGCTGTTTTTT.

The chain carries TRBV2 and TRBJ2-1; TRBD1 is a possible D gene (5 bases). The CDR3 consists of 11 residues. CDR1 is SNHLY, CDR2 FYNNEI, per germline. V was cut by 3 bases and J by 14 bases, with 11 bases left in between. The CDR3 loop reads CASSEKLGEFF. CDR3 nucleotide sequence: TGTGCCAGCAGTGAGAAGTTAGGGGAGTTCTTC. Variable domain in full (rest from reference TRBV2 and TRBJ2-1): EPEVTQTPSHQVTQMGQEVILRCVPISNHLYFYWYRQILGQKVEFLVSFYNNEISEKSEIFDDQFSVERPDGSNFTLKIRSTKLEDSAMYFCASSEKLGEFFGPGTRLTVL.

As for this clone: This sample also contains other DNA sequences that code for the same CDR3. V usage is TRBV9 and J usage is TRBJ2-3; unclear D gene. CDR1 and CDR2 from the germline V gene are SGDLS and YYNGEE. V lost 0 bases and J 4 bases, leaving 3 bases between the germline ends. The CDR3 has 12 amino acids. The CDR3 DNA is TGTGCCAGCAGCGTAGCCTCAGATACGCAGTATTTT. It encodes CASSVASDTQYF.

The genes are TRBV4-1 and TRBJ2-6; 10 bases are shared with TRBD1. This CDR3 spans 17 amino acids. The junction had 8 bases not matched to a gene; V was cut back by 6 bases and J by 3 bases. Per germline, CDR1 MGHRA and CDR2 YSYEKL. DNA for the CDR3: TGCGCCAGCAGACAGACAGGGGGCGCTGGTGGGGCCAACGTCCTGACTTTC. It yields the protein CASRQTGGAGGANVLTF.

The gene calls are TRBV15 and TRBJ2-2; 8 bases align to TRBD2. Germline-derived CDR1 and CDR2 are LNHNV and YYDKDF (reference sequence). Unmatched junction bases numbered 4, after V lost 3 bases and J lost 10 bases. There are 13 residues in the CDR3. CDR3 bases: TGTGCCACCAGCAGCCAGCGGGAGACGGAGCTGTTTTTT. Protein product: CATSSQRETELFF.

J is TRBJ1-1 and V is TRBV5-5; 9 nucleotides align to TRBD1. The J segment lost 3 bases and the V segment lost 2 bases, leaving 5 bases of the junction unmatched. This CDR3 is 15 amino acids long. Germline V lookup: CDR1 SGHKS, CDR2 YYEKEE (reference sequence). This chain's CDR3 is CASSLGQGYDTEAFF. The CDR3 bases are TGTGCCAGCAGCTTAGGACAGGGGTACGACACTGAAGCTTTCTTT.

The V gene is TRBV30, the J gene TRBJ1-2; a possible D gene is TRBD1 (6 bases). Germline assignment: CDR1 GTSNPN and CDR2 SVGIG (reference sequence). The V end lost 5 bases, the J end lost 8 bases, and 18 bases lay between the germline ends. The CDR3 consists of 13 residues. The CDR3 sequence: CAWGAGGNLGYTF. The CDR3 nucleotides read TGTGCCTGGGGGGCTGGGGGCAATTTGGGCTACACCTTC.

The gene calls are TRBV19 and TRBJ2-2, with D maybe TRBD1 (5 bases). Germline V gene data show CDR1 as LNHDA and CDR2 as SQIVND (reference sequence). V dropped 3 bases and J dropped 6 bases, with 14 bases sitting between them. This CDR3 is built from 15 residues. The CDR3 spells CASSISRAKSGELFF. The CDR3 nucleotides read TGTGCCAGTAGTATCTCCAGGGCCAAGTCCGGGGAGCTGTTTTTT.

The chain employs TRBV30 and TRBJ2-2, with 7 positions matching TRBD2. The CDR3 is 14 residues long. Germline-derived CDR1 and CDR2 are GTSNPN and SVGIG (reference sequence). Trimming at V came to 4 bases and at J to 4 bases, leaving 6 bases not matched to a gene. The CDR3 DNA sequence: TGTGCCTGGAATGCGGGGAGGGTCACCGGGGAGCTGTTTTTT. Residues: CAWNAGRVTGELFF.

This chain uses TRBV29-1 with TRBJ2-2; 10 bases line up with TRBD1. J lost 5 bases, V lost 6 bases, and 6 bases had no gene match. The germline V gene has CDR1 SQVTM and CDR2 ANQGSEA. The CDR3 has 14 amino acids. In DNA form, the CDR3 reads TGCAGCGTCGCGGGACAGGGGCTAACCGGGGAGCTGTTTTTT. This codes for CSVAGQGLTGELFF.

The chain recombines TRBV9 with TRBJ2-2; 15 positions agree with TRBD2. The V gene end was trimmed by 0 bases and the J gene end by 5 bases; junction bases not matched to a gene: 8. This CDR3 has 19 residues. Germline V gives CDR1 SGDLS, CDR2 YYNGEE. The CDR3 DNA reads as TGTGCCAGCAGCGTAGGCCTAGGACTAGCGGGAGGGGAGACCGGGGAGCTGTTTTTT. As protein: CASSVGLGLAGGETGELFF.

V usage is TRBV27 and J usage is TRBJ1-1; 8 bases fit TRBD1. The CDR3 runs 16 residues. Germline lookup yields CDR1 MNHEY and CDR2 SMNVEV (reference sequence). The V segment lost 0 bases and the J segment 1 base; nucleotides outside the gene matches: 4. CDR3: CASSLSSGTGNTEAFF. CDR3 sequence (DNA): TGTGCCAGCAGTTTATCGAGCGGGACAGGGAACACTGAAGCTTTCTTT.

This chain uses TRBV7-6 with TRBJ2-7; 12 bases agree with TRBD2. V was clipped by 3 bases and J by 3 bases; unmatched bases: 12. CDR1 and CDR2 (germline): SGHVS, FNYEAQ. CDR3 size: 18 residues. In DNA form, the CDR3 reads TGTGCCAGCAGCTTCAGACTAGCGGGAGAGTTAGGGAACTACGAGCAGTACTTC. Residues: CASSFRLAGELGNYEQYF.